The clone carrying this T cell receptor (beta chain) was counted many times. No antigen is known for it. Germline V lookup: CDR1 WNHNN, CDR2 SYGVQD (reference sequence). V was pared by 2 bases and J by 6 bases, with 13 bases between. This CDR3 has 14 amino acids. Excluded were patients with other autoimmune diseases, uncontrolled infections, pregnancy or lactation. A volume of approximately 10 ml of fresh peripheral blood supplied the PBMCs. These data come from a study of Graves' ophthalmopathy and Graves' hyperthyroidism. General study points: The authors also found most expanded thyroid clonotypes above 0.001 frequency in blood. In predicting ophthalmopathy progression, the model reached roughly 71% sensitivity and roughly 75% specificity.

As the template, RNA transcripts were used to amplify TCR beta CDR3 regions. The workflow started with a first-round RT-PCR run with HTBI primers and then moved on to a second-round multiplex PCR. One entry per CDR3 protein, called by TCRdb with MiXCR from the multiplex PCR reads. The data show approximately 500,000 distinct CDR3 sequences, around 15% seen once. The chain joins TRBV10-1 to TRBJ1-2; TRBD1 is a possible D gene (6 bases). The source of this sequence is a woman aged 25-40 years with Graves' ophthalmopathy. Material for sequencing was blood. CDR3 in DNA: TGCGCCAGCAGTGAGAGTGGACAGACGAATGGCTACACCTTC. Its translation is CASSESGQTNGYTF.